The T cell receptor (beta chain) described here comes from a study of T-cell memory formation after mild COVID-19 (TCRdb year 2021). At the level of the whole study: TCR sequence clusters from the two donors were largely donor specific. Longitudinal TCRalpha and TCRbeta repertoire sequencing tracked T-cell clones expanding and contracting after mild COVID-19 in a couple of donors. Two young, previously healthy adult volunteers made up the cohort, one male and one female.

The reads were generated on an Illumina NovaSeq 6000. cDNA libraries for TCRalpha and TCRbeta were prepared by 5'RACE using constant-segment primers, with sample barcodes and unique molecular identifiers added. Trizol reagent was used to extract RNA from every sample. Libraries were amplified in two PCR steps, with a second sample barcode and Illumina TruSeq adapters added in the second step. Sequencing of the libraries was done on an Illumina NovaSeq, producing 2 x 150 bp paired-end reads. As for the original processing: The reads were demultiplexed and collapsed into UMI-guided consensus sequences using migec v1.2.7. Using mixcr v2.1.11, the UMI consensuses were aligned to TRA and TRB V and J templates and assembled into clonotypes. A clonotype was counted as expanded or contracted only if both edgeR and NoisET called the change significant, with noise models trained on biological replicates. For edgeR calls, a false discovery rate-adjusted p below 0.01 and a log2 fold-change threshold of 1 were applied. As an exploratory analysis of dynamics, max-normalized trajectories of the 1000 most abundant clonotypes were examined by PCA with hierarchical clustering. Separately sequenced CD4+ and CD8+ repertoires were used to assign the CD4 or CD8 phenotype of responding clones. Through fastp at Q25 and MiXCR, TCRdb rebuilt clones from the public reads, retaining in-frame beta chains. Every CDR3 protein is listed once, alongside the most common genes and DNA of its rows. The V and J calls and clone size are TCRdb's, not the authors'. Present in this sample are roughly 480,000 distinct CDR3 sequences, 25% of which were seen just once. The top ten hold under 15% of the sample.

Paper-wide results and their limitations: Contracting CD4+ clones were found mainly in CM and EM memory subsets, while CD8+ clones were enriched in EMRA. The study covered only a couple of mild cases, and larger cohorts including severe cases with pre-infection samples were considered necessary. SARS-CoV-2 specificity of the second-wave clones peaking on day 37 was not confirmed. Balanced CD4/CD8 phenotypes were observed for clones contracting from day 15 to 85, whereas a bias towards CD4+ was observed for a second wave of clones expanding from day 15 to 37. Some responding clones were found in pre-infection memory, which suggests that pre-existing cross-reactive memory T cells took part in the SARS-CoV-2 response.

This clonotype was seen at least ten times. Its cognate antigen has yet to be identified. The input lacks base qualities; no much larger clone sits a single base away. PBMCs were isolated by Ficoll-Paque density gradient centrifugation. The sequenced sample consisted of PBMCs or a T cell subset sorted from them (not recorded which). This clonotype originated in an adult woman who had mild COVID-19 (a few samples of this study predate the infection). The sample titles of this study are shuffled in the database, so cell type and time point are left out; the donor was told from shared clones.

The DNA is as follows: TGTGCCAGCAGTGATCTACAATCTAGCACAGATACGCAGTATTTT. This sequence encodes CASSDLQSSTDTQYF. The V and J segments used are TRBV2 and TRBJ2-3, with an unclear D gene assignment. From the cysteine through the phenylalanine, the CDR3 covers 15 amino acids. The DNA shown is the 45-base CDR3, in frame from base 1. CDR1 SNHLY and CDR2 FYNNEI are derived from the germline V gene. V is pared back by 3 bases and J by 0 bases, with 10 bases lying between the germline termini. With the portions outside the CDR3 filled from the reference TRBV2 and TRBJ2-3 genes, the complete variable region becomes EPEVTQTPSHQVTQMGQEVILRCVPISNHLYFYWYRQILGQKVEFLVSFYNNEISEKSEIFDDQFSVERPDGSNFTLKIRSTKLEDSAMYFCASSDLQSSTDTQYFGPGTRLTVL.